Given below is one T cell receptor (beta chain) in context. V lost 3 bases to trimming and J lost 0 bases, with 13 bases between them. Germline V gene data show CDR1 as SGHRS and CDR2 as YFSETQ. The CDR3 loop spans 16 amino acids. Authors' analysis steps: Nucleated cell counts were estimated from reference gene primer amplification. Profiling relied on immunoSEQ multiplex PCR, and the TCRdb table lists in-frame clones only, not all of them. V and J calls and clone size are those listed in that table; D and trimming were worked out from the DNA. The repertoire holds 200,000 to 250,000 clones, with 75% to 85% as singletons. This record belongs to a study of blood T cell repertoires in COVID-19. Study overall: The United States, Italy and Spain provided the acute and convalescent COVID-19 samples.

The Seattle patients, enrolled during active infection, were followed longitudinally. The receptor comes from a woman in her 70s with COVID-19, enrolled during active disease. The V gene is TRBV5-1, the J gene TRBJ1-3; no definite D call. The sample comprised peripheral blood. The CDR3 DNA sequence: TGCGCCAGCAGCTCCGGAGGGCCGGGCTCTGGAAACACCATATATTTT. Amino acids: CASSSGGPGSGNTIYF. The full variable domain, its missing parts supplied by reference TRBV5-1 and TRBJ1-3, is KAGVTQTPRYLIKTRGQQVTLSCSPISGHRSVSWYQQTPGQGLQFLFEYFSETQRNKGNFPGRFSGRQFSNSRSEMNVSTLELGDSALYLCASSSGGPGSGNTIYFGEGSWLTVV.